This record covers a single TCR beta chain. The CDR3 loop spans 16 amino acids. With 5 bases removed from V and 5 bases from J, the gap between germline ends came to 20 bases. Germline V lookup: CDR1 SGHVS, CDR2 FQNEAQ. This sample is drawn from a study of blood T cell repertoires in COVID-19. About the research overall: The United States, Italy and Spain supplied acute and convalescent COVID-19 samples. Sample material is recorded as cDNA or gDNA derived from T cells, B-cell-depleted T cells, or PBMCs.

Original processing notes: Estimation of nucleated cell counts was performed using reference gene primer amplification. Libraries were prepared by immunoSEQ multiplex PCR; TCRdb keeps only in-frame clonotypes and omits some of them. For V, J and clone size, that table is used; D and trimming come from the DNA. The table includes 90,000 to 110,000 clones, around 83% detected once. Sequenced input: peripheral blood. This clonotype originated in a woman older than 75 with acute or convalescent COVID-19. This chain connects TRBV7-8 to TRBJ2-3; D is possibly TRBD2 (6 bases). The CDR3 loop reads CASSLRGPGSGDTQYF. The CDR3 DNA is TGTGCCAGCAGCCTTAGGGGACCCGGGAGCGGAGATACGCAGTATTTT.